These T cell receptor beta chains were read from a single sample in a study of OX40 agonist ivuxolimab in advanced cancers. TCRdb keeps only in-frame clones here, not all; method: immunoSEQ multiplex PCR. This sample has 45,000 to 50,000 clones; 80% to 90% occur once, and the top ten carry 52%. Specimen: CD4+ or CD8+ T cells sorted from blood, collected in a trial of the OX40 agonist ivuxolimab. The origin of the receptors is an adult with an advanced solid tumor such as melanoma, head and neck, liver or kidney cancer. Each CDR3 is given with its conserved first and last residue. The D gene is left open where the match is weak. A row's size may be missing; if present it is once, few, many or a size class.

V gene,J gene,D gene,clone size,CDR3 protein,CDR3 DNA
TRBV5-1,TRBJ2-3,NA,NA,CASSLSWTDTQYF,TGCGCCAGCAGCTTGTCGTGGACGGATACGCAGTATTTT
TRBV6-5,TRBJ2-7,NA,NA,CASSYSDGEQYF,TGTGCCAGCAGTTACTCGGACGGCGAGCAGTACTTC
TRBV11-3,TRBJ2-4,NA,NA,CASSPRRDVLAKNIQYF,TGTGCCAGCAGCCCGCGTCGGGACGTTTTAGCCAAAAACATTCAGTACTTC
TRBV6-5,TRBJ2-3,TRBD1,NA,CASSFRQGHTDTQYF,TGTGCCAGCAGTTTTAGACAGGGTCACACAGATACGCAGTATTTT
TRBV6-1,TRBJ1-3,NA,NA,CASSSVAAAGNTIYF,TGTGCCAGCAGCTCGGTGGCGGCAGCTGGAAACACCATATATTTT
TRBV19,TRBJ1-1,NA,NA,CASRYLNTEAFF,TGTGCCAGTAGGTATTTGAACACTGAAGCTTTCTTT
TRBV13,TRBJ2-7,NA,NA,CASSFGLFTYEQYF,TGTGCCAGCAGTTTCGGACTGTTTACCTACGAGCAGTACTTC
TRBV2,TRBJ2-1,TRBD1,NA,CASSWTGEANEQFF,TGTGCCAGCAGTTGGACAGGGGAGGCCAATGAGCAGTTCTTC
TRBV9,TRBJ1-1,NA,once,CASSTLGRGEAFF,TGTGCCAGCAGCACACTCGGTCGGGGAGAAGCTTTCTTT
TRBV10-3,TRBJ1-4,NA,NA,CAISDRSEKLFF,TGTGCCATCAGTGACAGAAGCGAAAAACTGTTTTTT
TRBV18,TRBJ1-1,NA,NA,CASSPPGAKNTEAFF,TGTGCCAGCTCACCACCAGGGGCGAAGAACACTGAAGCTTTCTTT
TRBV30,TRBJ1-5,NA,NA,CAWSGAENQPQHF,TGTGCCTGGAGTGGGGCGGAAAATCAGCCCCAGCATTTT
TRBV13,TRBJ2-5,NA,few,CASSFISSRETQYF,TGTGCCAGCAGCTTCATATCAAGTAGGGAGACCCAGTACTTC
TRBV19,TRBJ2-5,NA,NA,CASSRGTQQETQYF,TGTGCCAGTAGTAGAGGGACACAACAAGAGACCCAGTACTTC
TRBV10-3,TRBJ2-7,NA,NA,CASRVYEQYF,TGTGCCAGTAGGGTCTACGAGCAGTACTTC